The 10 T cell receptor beta chains in this list originate from one sample, sequenced in a study of response to subunit inactivated influenza vaccine. From the RT-PCR reads, TCRdb called clonotypes with MiXCR, one entry per CDR3 protein. The sample holds 560,000 or so distinct CDR3 sequences; roughly 8.2% are singletons and the top ten take under 15%. Here the sequenced sample was PBMCs from blood, taken roughly 24 months after vaccination. These receptors came from a man aged 45-69 years who received an inactivated influenza vaccine.

This clonotype was detected ten times or more. The chain joins TRBV28 to TRBJ2-5; the D is unclear. CDR1 and CDR2 from the germline V gene are MDHEN and SYDVKM. With 6 bases removed from V and 3 bases from J, the gap between germline ends came to 17 bases. This CDR3 comprises 15 residues. CDR3 region: CASSPNNGFEETQYF. As DNA, the CDR3 is TGTGCCAGCAGCCCCAACAATGGATTCGAAGAGACCCAGTACTTC.

The J gene is TRBJ2-1, the V gene TRBV6-1, with D perhaps TRBD1 (5 bases). CDR1 and CDR2 (germline): MNHNS, SASEGT. The CDR3 length is 18 residues. V was trimmed by 8 bases and J by 3 bases, leaving 26 bases between them. In DNA form, the CDR3 reads TGTGCCAGCCGTCATGAGATAGGTGGGATAGGGGTCTACAATGAGCAGTTCTTC. Amino acids: CASRHEIGGIGVYNEQFF.

The chain carries TRBV7-2 and TRBJ2-6; TRBD2 matches 9 bases. CDR3 size: 16 residues. CDR1 SGHTA and CDR2 FQGNSA come from the germline V gene. V trimming: 2 bases; J trimming: 4 bases; junction bases outside the gene matches: 3. In DNA, the CDR3 is TGTGCCAGCAGCTTACCTAGCGGGACAGGGGCCAACGTCCTGACTTTC. It is translated as CASSLPSGTGANVLTF.

This chain links TRBV15 with TRBJ2-1; D not certain. The V end was cut by 0 bases, the J end by 8 bases, with 8 bases between. Germline CDR1 is LNHNV and CDR2 is YYDKDF (reference sequence). The CDR3 has 13 residues. The CDR3 loop reads CATSRDPRDEQFF. The CDR3 nucleotides read TGTGCCACCAGCAGAGATCCTAGGGATGAGCAGTTCTTC. The full variable domain, completed using reference TRBV15 and TRBJ2-1, is DAMVIQNPRYQVTQFGKPVTLSCSQTLNHNVMYWYQQKSSQAPKLLFHYYDKDFNNEADTPDNFQSRRPNTSFCFLDIRSPGLGDTAMYLCATSRDPRDEQFFGPGTRLTVL.

This clonotype was counted only a few times. This chain uses TRBV29-1 with TRBJ1-2, with TRBD1 matching over 8 bases. Germline loops: CDR1 SQVTM, CDR2 ANQGSEA. The V gene end was trimmed by 7 bases and the J gene end by 7 bases; junction bases not matched to a gene: 14. CDR3 length: 14 amino acids. The CDR3 protein is CSAEIGQGVGGYTF. As DNA, the CDR3 is TGCAGCGCCGAGATAGGACAGGGTGTCGGTGGCTACACCTTC.

The chain recombines TRBV6-5 with TRBJ2-7; a possible D gene is TRBD1 (5 bases). Trimming pared 0 bases from V and 6 bases from J, leaving 12 bases between. CDR1 is MNHEY, CDR2 SVGAGI, per germline. CDR3 length equals 14 residues. CDR3 region: CASSYSIRVVEQYF. CDR3 nucleotides: TGTGCCAGCAGTTACTCGATCAGGGTAGTCGAGCAGTACTTC.

This clonotype was observed many times. The chain links TRBV12-3 or TRBV12-4 to TRBJ2-3, with a tentative D call TRBD2 (5 bases). V lost 6 bases and J lost 5, with 9 bases in between. The CDR3 extends over 12 amino acids. CDR3 in amino acids: CASSNGGDTQYF. As DNA, the CDR3 is TGTGCCAGCAGCAATGGAGGAGATACGCAGTATTTT.

The chain employs TRBV5-1 and TRBJ2-1; unclear D gene. The CDR3 spans 14 residues. Germline-derived CDR1 and CDR2 are SGHRS and YFSETQ. V lost 9 bases to trimming and J lost 4 bases, with 17 bases between them. CDR3 loop: CATALGRAYNEQFF. The CDR3 region has the DNA TGCGCCACCGCCCTTGGGCGAGCTTACAATGAGCAGTTCTTC.

At least ten counts were recorded for this clonotype. CDR3 coding DNA: TGTGCCAGCAGCCAAGGTGGACTAGCGGGGACAGATACGCAGTATTTT. Amino acids: CASSQGGLAGTDTQYF. V is TRBV5-5 and J is TRBJ2-3; TRBD2 aligns across 12 bases. The CDR3 contains 16 residues. CDR1 and CDR2 (germline): SGHKS, YYEKEE (reference sequence). With 4 bases clipped from V and 3 bases from J, the junction kept 6 bases outside the gene matches.

The chain recombines TRBV3-1 with TRBJ2-7; no clear D gene. The V gene's germline CDR1 is LGHDT and CDR2 YNNKEL (reference sequence). This CDR3 has 15 amino acids. V gave up 4 bases and J gave up 0 bases, with 13 bases separating them. This chain's CDR3 is CASSRGRASSYEQYF. DNA of the CDR3: TGTGCCAGCAGCCGCGGCAGAGCCTCCTCCTACGAGCAGTACTTC.